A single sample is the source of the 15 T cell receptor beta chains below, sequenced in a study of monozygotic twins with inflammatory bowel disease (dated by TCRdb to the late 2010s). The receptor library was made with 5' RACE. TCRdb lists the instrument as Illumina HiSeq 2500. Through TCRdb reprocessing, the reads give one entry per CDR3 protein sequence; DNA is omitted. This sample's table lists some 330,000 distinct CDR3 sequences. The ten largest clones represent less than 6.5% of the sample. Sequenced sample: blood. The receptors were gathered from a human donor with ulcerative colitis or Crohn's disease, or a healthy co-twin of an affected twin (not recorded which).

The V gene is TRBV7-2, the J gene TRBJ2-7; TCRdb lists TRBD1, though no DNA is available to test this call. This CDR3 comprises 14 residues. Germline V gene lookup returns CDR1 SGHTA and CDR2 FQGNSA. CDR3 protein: CASSLVWGGNEQYF. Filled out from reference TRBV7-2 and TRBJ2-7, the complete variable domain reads GAGVSQSPSNKVTEKGKDVELRCDPISGHTALYWYRQSLGQGLEFLIYFQGNSAPDKSGLPSDRFSAERTGGSVSTLTIQRTQQEDSAVYLCASSLVWGGNEQYFGPGTRLTVT.

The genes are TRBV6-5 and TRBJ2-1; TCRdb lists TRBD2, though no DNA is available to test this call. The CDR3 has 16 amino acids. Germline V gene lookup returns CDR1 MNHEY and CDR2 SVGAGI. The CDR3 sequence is CASSYDGSASIHEQFF.

CDR3 in amino acids: CASSRGPTRSNQPQHF. The chain joins TRBV7-2 to TRBJ1-5. The germline V gene has CDR1 SGHTA and CDR2 FQGNSA. The CDR3 has 16 amino acids.

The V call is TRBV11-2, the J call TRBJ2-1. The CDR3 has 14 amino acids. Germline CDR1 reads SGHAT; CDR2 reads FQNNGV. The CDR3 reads CASSLVLVRNEQFF.

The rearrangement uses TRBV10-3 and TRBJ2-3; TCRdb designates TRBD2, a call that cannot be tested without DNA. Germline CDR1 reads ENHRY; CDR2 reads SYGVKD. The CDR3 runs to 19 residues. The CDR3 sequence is CAISAGLAGGYSFTDTQYF.

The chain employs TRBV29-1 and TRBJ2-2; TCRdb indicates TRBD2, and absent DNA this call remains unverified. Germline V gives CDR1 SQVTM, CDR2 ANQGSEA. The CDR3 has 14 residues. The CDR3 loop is CSVDRGGISGELFF.

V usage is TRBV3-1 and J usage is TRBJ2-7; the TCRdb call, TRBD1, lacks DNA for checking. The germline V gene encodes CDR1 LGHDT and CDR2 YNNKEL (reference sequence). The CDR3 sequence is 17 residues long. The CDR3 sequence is CASSQAAFFTGLGEQYF.

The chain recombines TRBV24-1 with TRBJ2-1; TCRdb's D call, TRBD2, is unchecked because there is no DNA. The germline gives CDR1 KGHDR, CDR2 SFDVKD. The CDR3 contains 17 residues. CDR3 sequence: CATSDPMRTSAYNEQFF.

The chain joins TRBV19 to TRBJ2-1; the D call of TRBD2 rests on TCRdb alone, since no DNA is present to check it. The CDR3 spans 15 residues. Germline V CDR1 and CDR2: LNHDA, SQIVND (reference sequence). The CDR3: CASKSSGMFRREQFF. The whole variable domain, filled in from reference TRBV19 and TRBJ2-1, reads DGGITQSPKYLFRKEGQNVTLSCEQNLNHDAMYWYRQDPGQGLRLIYYSQIVNDFQKGDIAEGYSVSREKKESFPLTVTSAQKNPTAFYLCASKSSGMFRREQFFGPGTRLTVL.

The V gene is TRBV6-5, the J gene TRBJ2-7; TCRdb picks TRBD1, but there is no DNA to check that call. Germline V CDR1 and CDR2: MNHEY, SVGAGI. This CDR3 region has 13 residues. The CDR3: CASSYSRGDEQYF.

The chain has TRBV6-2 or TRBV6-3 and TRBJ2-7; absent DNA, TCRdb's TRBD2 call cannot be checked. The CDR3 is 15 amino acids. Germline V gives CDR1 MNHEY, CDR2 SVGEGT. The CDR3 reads CASSSNSGGAGEQYF.

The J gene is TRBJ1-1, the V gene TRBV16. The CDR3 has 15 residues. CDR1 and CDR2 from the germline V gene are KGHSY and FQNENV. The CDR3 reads CASSQYGRGNTEAFF.

The CDR3 reads CSASAGATNQPQHF. This sequence joins TRBV20-1 and TRBJ1-5; TCRdb reports TRBD1, a call that lacks DNA to check it against. Germline CDR1 reads DFQATT; CDR2 reads SNEGSKA (reference sequence). The CDR3 covers 14 residues.

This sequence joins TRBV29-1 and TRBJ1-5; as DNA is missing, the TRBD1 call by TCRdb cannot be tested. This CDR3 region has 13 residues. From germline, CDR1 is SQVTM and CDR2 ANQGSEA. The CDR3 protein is CSVWDDSNQPQHF.

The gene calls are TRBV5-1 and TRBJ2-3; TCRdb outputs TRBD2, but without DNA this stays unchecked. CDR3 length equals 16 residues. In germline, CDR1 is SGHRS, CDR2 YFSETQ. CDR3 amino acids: CASSLTSGRLTDTQYF.